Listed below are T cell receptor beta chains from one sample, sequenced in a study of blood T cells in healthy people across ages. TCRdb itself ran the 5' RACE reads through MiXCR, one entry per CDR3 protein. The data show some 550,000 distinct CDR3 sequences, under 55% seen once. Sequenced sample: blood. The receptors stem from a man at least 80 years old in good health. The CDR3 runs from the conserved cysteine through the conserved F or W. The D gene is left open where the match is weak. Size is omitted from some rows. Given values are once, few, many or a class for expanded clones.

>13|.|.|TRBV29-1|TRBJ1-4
CSVAWQGGEKLFF
TGCAGCGTTGCGTGGCAGGGTGGTGAAAAACTGTTTTTT
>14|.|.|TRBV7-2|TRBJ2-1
CASSSSMRHNEQFF
TGTGCCAGCAGCTCCTCCATGAGGCACAATGAGCAGTTCTTC
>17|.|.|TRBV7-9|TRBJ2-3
CASSSSPGRLSTDTQYF
TGTGCCAGCAGCTCCTCTCCGGGGCGCCTCAGCACAGATACGCAGTATTTT
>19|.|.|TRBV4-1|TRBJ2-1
CASSQVGGTGGPSYNEQFF
TGCGCCAGCAGCCAAGTAGGGGGGACGGGAGGACCCTCCTACAATGAGCAGTTCTTC
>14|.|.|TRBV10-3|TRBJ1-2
CAISDSSRRIGYTF
TGTGCCATCAGTGACTCAAGTCGTCGCATCGGCTACACCTTC
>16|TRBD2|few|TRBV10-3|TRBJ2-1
CAIRGELGRASNEQFF
TGTGCCATCAGAGGAGAGCTCGGGAGGGCCTCGAATGAGCAGTTCTTC
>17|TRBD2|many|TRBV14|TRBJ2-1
CASSQPILAGVNNEQFF
TGTGCCAGCAGCCAACCTATACTAGCGGGAGTAAACAATGAGCAGTTCTTC
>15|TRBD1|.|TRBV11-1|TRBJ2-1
CASGLSGGLYNEQFF
TGTGCCAGCGGACTCTCAGGGGGTCTCTACAATGAGCAGTTCTTC
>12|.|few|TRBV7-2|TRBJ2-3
CASSLSANTQYF
TGTGCCAGCAGCTTAAGCGCGAATACGCAGTATTTT
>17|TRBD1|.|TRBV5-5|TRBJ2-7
CASSLEGQGMFPYEQYF
TGTGCCAGCAGCTTGGAGGGACAGGGGATGTTTCCCTACGAGCAGTACTTC
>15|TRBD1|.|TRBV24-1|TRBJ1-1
CATSDPRQGDTEAFF
TGTGCCACCAGTGACCCAAGACAGGGGGACACTGAAGCTTTCTTT
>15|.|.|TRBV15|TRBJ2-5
CATSRDSGLGETQYF
TGTGCCACCAGCAGAGATTCAGGGCTGGGAGAGACCCAGTACTTC
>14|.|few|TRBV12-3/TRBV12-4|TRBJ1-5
CASSPGLSNQPQHF
TGTGCCAGCAGCCCCGGCCTGAGCAATCAGCCCCAGCATTTT
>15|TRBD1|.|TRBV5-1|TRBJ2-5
CASSLAGQGRGTQYF
TGCGCCAGCAGCTTGGCAGGACAGGGAAGGGGGACCCAGTACTTC
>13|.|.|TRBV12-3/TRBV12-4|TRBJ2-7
CASSLGPGYEQYF
TGTGCCAGCAGTTTAGGGCCCGGATACGAGCAGTACTTC
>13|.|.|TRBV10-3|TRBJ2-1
CAISEDRYSEQFF
TGTGCCATCAGTGAGGACAGGTACAGTGAGCAGTTCTTC
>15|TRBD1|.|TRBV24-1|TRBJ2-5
CVTSDPGQSQETQYF
TGTGTCACCAGTGATCCGGGACAGTCGCAAGAGACCCAGTACTTC
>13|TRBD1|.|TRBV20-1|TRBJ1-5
CSARGQDSQPQHF
TGCAGTGCTAGGGGACAGGATAGTCAGCCCCAGCATTTT
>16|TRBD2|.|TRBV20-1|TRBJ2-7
CSARDPLAGGLYEQYF
TGCAGTGCTAGAGATCCCCTAGCGGGAGGACTCTACGAGCAGTACTTC
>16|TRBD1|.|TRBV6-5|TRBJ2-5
CASSYSQQGANNEQYF
TGTGCCAGCAGTTACTCACAGCAGGGGGCGAACAATGAGCAGTACTTC
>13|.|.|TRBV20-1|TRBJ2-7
CSANILPHYEQYF
TGCAGTGCTAACATCCTTCCACACTACGAGCAGTACTTC
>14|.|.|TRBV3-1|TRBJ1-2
CASSHLDTNYGYTF
TGTGCCAGCAGCCATCTCGACACGAACTATGGCTACACCTTC
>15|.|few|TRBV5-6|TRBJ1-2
CASSLVGGRVHGYTF
TGTGCCAGCAGCTTGGTGGGGGGGCGCGTCCATGGCTACACCTTC
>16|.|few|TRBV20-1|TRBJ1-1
CSASPPGARMNTEAFF
TGCAGTGCTAGCCCACCCGGGGCGAGAATGAACACTGAAGCTTTCTTT
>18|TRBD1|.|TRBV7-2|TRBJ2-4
CASSLGDRDRRAKNIQYF
TGTGCCAGCAGCTTAGGGGACAGAGATCGTCGGGCCAAAAACATTCAGTACTTC
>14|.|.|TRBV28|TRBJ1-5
CASSRIQVNQPQHF
TGTGCCAGCAGTAGAATCCAGGTCAATCAGCCCCAGCATTTT
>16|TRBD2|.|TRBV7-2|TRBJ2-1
CASSLMASGIQETQFF
TGTGCCAGCAGCTTAATGGCTAGCGGGATTCAAGAGACCCAGTTCTTC
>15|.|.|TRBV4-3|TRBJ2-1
CASSQGQTAYNEQFF
TGCGCCAGCAGCCAAGGTCAGACGGCCTACAATGAGCAGTTCTTC
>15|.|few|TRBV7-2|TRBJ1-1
CASSLANLMNTEAFF
TGTGCCAGCAGCTTGGCCAATCTAATGAACACTGAAGCTTTCTTT
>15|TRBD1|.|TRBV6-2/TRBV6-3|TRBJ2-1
CASVETGEPYNEQFF
TGTGCCAGCGTGGAAACAGGGGAACCATACAATGAGCAGTTCTTC
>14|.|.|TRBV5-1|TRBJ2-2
CASRATENTGELFF
TGCGCCAGCAGGGCGACGGAGAACACCGGGGAGCTGTTTTTT
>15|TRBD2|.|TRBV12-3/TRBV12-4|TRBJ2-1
CASSPSGVRTYEQFF
TGTGCCAGCAGCCCTAGCGGGGTACGGACCTACGAGCAGTTCTTC
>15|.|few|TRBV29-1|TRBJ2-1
CSVEDRKGSYNEQFF
TGCAGCGTTGAAGACAGAAAGGGCTCGTACAATGAGCAGTTCTTC
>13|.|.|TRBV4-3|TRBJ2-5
CASSQDGGTPGYF
TGCGCCAGCAGCCAAGATGGAGGGACCCCTGGGTACTTC
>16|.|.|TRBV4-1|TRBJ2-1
CASSPPGRWANNEQFF
TGCGCCAGCAGCCCACCGGGTCGCTGGGCCAACAATGAGCAGTTCTTC
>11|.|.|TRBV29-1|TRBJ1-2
CSVETGSGYTF
TGCAGCGTTGAGACCGGATCGGGCTACACCTTC
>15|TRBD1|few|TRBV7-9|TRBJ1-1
CASSLGTGGRTEAFF
TGTGCCAGCAGCTTGGGGACAGGGGGCAGGACTGAAGCTTTCTTT
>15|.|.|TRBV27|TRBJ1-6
CASSQVPSYNSPLHF
TGTGCCAGCAGCCAAGTACCCTCCTATAATTCACCCCTCCACTTT
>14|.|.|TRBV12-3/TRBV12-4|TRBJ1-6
CASSPRGLRSPLHF
TGTGCCAGCAGTCCAAGGGGCCTTAGGTCACCCCTCCACTTT
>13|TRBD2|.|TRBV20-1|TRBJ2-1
CSARREGRNEQFF
TGCAGTGCTAGGCGGGAGGGCCGAAATGAGCAGTTCTTC
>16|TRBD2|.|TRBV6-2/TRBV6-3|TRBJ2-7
CASSSLTSGISYEQYF
TGTGCCAGCAGTTCCCTCACTAGCGGGATTTCCTACGAGCAGTACTTC
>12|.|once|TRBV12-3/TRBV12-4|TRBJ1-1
CASSLERWTAFF
TGTGCCAGCAGTTTGGAGCGGTGGACCGCTTTCTTT
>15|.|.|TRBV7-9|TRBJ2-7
CASSLDWAALAQQYF
TGTGCCAGCAGCTTAGACTGGGCGGCGTTGGCTCAGCAGTACTTC
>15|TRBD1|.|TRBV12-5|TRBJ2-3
CASGLWDRGTDTQYF
TGTGCTAGTGGTTTGTGGGACAGGGGAACAGATACGCAGTATTTT